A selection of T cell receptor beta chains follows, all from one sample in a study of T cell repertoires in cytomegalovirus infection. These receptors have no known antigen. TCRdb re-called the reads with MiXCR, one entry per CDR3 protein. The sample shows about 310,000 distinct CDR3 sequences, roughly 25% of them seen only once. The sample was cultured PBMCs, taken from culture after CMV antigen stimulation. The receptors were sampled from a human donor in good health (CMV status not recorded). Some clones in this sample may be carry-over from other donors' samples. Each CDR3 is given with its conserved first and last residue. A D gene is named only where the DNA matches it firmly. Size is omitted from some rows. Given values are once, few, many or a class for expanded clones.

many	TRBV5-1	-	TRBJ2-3	TGCGCCAGCAGCGGTAATCTAGCGAACACAGATACGCAGTATTTT	CASSGNLANTDTQYF
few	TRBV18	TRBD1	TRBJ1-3	TGTGCCAGCTCACAATCGACAGGGTCGAATGGAAACACCATATATTTT	CASSQSTGSNGNTIYF
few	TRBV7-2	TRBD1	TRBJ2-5	TGTGCCAGCAGCGAACTGACAGGGGGCGAGGGAGAGACCCAGTACTTC	CASSELTGGEGETQYF
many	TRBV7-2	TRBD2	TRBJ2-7	TGTGCCAGCACCTGGGGTTCGCGGGAGGCCTACGAGCAGTACTTC	CASTWGSREAYEQYF
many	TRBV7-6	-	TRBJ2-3	TGTGCCAGCAGCCTGGGAACGGCCCCTAGCACAGATACGCAGTATTTT	CASSLGTAPSTDTQYF
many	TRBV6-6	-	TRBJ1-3	TGTGCCAGCAGTTACTACTTAATGGCCGGCTCTGGAAACACCATATATTTT	CASSYYLMAGSGNTIYF
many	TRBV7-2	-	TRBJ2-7	TGTGCCAGCAGCTTAGTCAGGGGTGGGGACGAGCAGTACTTC	CASSLVRGGDEQYF
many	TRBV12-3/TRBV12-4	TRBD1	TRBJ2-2	TGTGCCAGCAGTACCGGGACAGGGACCGCCGGGGAGCTGTTTTTT	CASSTGTGTAGELFF
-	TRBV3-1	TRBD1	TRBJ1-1	TGTGCCAGCAGCCGCGACAGGGGGTTAGAGACCACTGAAGCTTTCTTT	CASSRDRGLETTEAFF
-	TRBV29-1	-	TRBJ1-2	TGCAGCGCGCGCGTGGCCGGCAGGGGACCAGGGGCGCGAGGCTACACCTTC	CSARVAGRGPGARGYTF
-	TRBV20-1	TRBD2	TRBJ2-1	TGCAGCGGTGCCGGACTAGCGCCCGACAATGAGCAGTTCTTC	CSGAGLAPDNEQFF
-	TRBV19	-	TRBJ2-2	TGTGCCAGTAGTATCCCGGGCAGTCCAAACACCGGGGAGCTGTTTTTT	CASSIPGSPNTGELFF
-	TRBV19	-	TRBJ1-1	TGTGCCAGTACCAGGAAGGGTGGGGCCGCAGGGACTGAAGCTTTCTTT	CASTRKGGAAGTEAFF
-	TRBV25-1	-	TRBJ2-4	TGTGCCAGCACCGACATGGCAGAGCTCTACTTC	CASTDMAELYF
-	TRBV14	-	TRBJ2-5	TGTGCCAGCAGCCAAGAAACTTGGGAGACCCAGTACTTC	CASSQETWETQYF
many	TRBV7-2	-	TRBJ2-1	TGTGCCAGCAGCTTTGACGGGAATGGCAATGAGCAGTTCTTC	CASSFDGNGNEQFF
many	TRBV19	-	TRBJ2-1	TGTGCCAGTAGTATAGAGGATAGAACCTACAATGAGCAGTTCTTC	CASSIEDRTYNEQFF
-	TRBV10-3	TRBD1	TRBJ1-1	TGTGCCATCAGTTCTCCGACAGGGGCTCATGAAGCTTTCTTT	CAISSPTGAHEAFF
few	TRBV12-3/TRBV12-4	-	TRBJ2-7	TGTGCCAGCAGTTACAGGGTCAGCGGCGAGCAGTACTTC	CASSYRVSGEQYF
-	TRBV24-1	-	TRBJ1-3	TGTGCCACCAGTGAAGGTACAGGTTTCTCTGGAAACACCATATATTTT	CATSEGTGFSGNTIYF
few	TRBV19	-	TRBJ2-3	TGTGCCAGTAGTATGAGCGGTAGCACAGATACGCAGTATTTT	CASSMSGSTDTQYF
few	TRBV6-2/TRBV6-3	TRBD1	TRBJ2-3	TGTGCCAGCAGGTCGACAGGGTCGGCGCAGTATTTT	CASRSTGSAQYF
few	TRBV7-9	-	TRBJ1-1	TGTGCCAGCAGCCCTGCCTTGAGCACTGAAGCTTTCTTT	CASSPALSTEAFF
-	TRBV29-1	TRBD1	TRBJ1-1	TGCAGCGTTGAACTAGGGAGACAGGGAATGAGGGACACTGAAGCTTTCTTT	CSVELGRQGMRDTEAFF